The next 5 T cell receptor beta chains were all read from a single sample in a study of blood T cell repertoires in COVID-19. Sequencing was performed with immunoSEQ multiplex PCR; in TCRdb, only in-frame clones are kept and a portion is missing. Of around 470,000 clones in the sample, approximately 89% were seen once. Specimen: peripheral blood. Receptors were obtained from a man younger than 30 with COVID-19, enrolled during active disease.

This chain uses TRBV13 with TRBJ1-5; 12 bases line up with TRBD1. This CDR3 is built from 14 residues. The ends lost 3 bases at V and 11 bases at J; junction bases unmatched: 5. Germline loops: CDR1 PRHDT, CDR2 FYEKMQ (reference sequence). CDR3 DNA sequence: TGTGCCAGCAGCTTCGGGACAGGGGGCCGGGCCCAGCATTTT. It specifies CASSFGTGGRAQHF.

V gene TRBV6-5 combines with J gene TRBJ2-5; 8 nucleotides agree with TRBD1. Germline V gene sequence: CDR1 MNHEY, CDR2 SVGAGI. The trim removed 4 bases at V and 5 bases at J, leaving 6 bases unmatched. There are 14 residues in the CDR3. The CDR3 loop reads CASSFRGPRETQYF. Here the CDR3 DNA reads TGTGCCAGCAGTTTCAGGGGGCCAAGGGAGACCCAGTACTTC.

The rearrangement links TRBV27 to TRBJ2-7; D is perhaps TRBD1 (6 bases). The germline V gene encodes CDR1 MNHEY and CDR2 SMNVEV (reference sequence). The CDR3 contains 17 residues. Trimming took 3 bases from V and 1 from J, leaving 19 bases between them. CDR3 amino acids: CASSFLDPVGGSYEQYF. As DNA, the CDR3 is TGTGCCAGCAGTTTCCTCGACCCGGTAGGGGGTTCCTACGAGCAGTACTTC.

The rearrangement joins TRBV9 to TRBJ2-2; D may be TRBD1 (6 bases). The CDR3 is 15 residues long. The germline V gene has CDR1 SGDLS and CDR2 YYNGEE. The V end lost 0 bases, the J end lost 5 bases, and 11 bases lay between the germline ends. The CDR3 here is CASSVEGQGTGELFF. The CDR3 DNA follows: TGTGCCAGCAGCGTAGAGGGTCAGGGGACCGGGGAGCTGTTTTTT.

This clone was seen once. This chain joins TRBV3-1 (or the pseudogene TRBV3-2) and TRBJ2-1, with TRBD2 matching over 7 bases. V gave up 0 bases and J gave up 5 bases; unmatched junction bases: 4. Germline CDR1 and CDR2: LGHDT and YNNKEL (reference sequence). The CDR3 is 15 residues long. CDR3 nucleotides: TGTGCCAGCAGCCAAGATACCGGGAGGAACAATGAGCAGTTCTTC. Its translation: CASSQDTGRNNEQFF.